Shown below are 26 T cell receptor beta chains from a single sample sequenced in a study of T and B cells in COVID-19 patients. TRB rearrangements were amplified by multiplex PCR with BIOMED2 TRB-A/B primers. TCRdb processed the multiplex PCR reads anew with MiXCR; each CDR3 protein has one entry. Altogether 2,000 to 2,500 distinct CDR3 sequences are present, roughly a quarter being singletons, with the ten largest covering roughly two thirds. TRB was amplified from approximately 250-500 ng of blood genomic DNA. The sample taken for sequencing was blood. The receptors were sampled from a human donor with active COVID-19.

There are many counts of this clonotype. In DNA, the CDR3 is TGTGCCAGCAGCTTCGACACCTCCTACGAGCAGTACTTC. Encoded protein: CASSFDTSYEQYF. The gene calls are TRBV5-4 and TRBJ2-7; D is uncertain. Trimming took off 2 bases at V and 0 bases at J, with 6 bases between the two ends. Per germline, CDR1 SGHNT and CDR2 YYREEE (reference sequence). CDR3 length: 13 residues.

This clonotype was detected ten times or more. The rearrangement joins TRBV12-3 or TRBV12-4 to TRBJ2-6; D gene ambiguous. The CDR3 runs 14 residues. V shed 5 bases and J shed 1 base, with 6 bases lying between them. The CDR3 spells CASSPSSGANVLTF. The CDR3 coding sequence is TGTGCCAGCAGTCCTTCGTCTGGGGCCAACGTCCTGACTTTC.

This clonotype counts as medium-sized (0.01 to 0.1%). The rearrangement uses TRBV5-4 and TRBJ2-5; 7 bases align to TRBD2. The CDR3 is made up of 16 amino acids. From germline, CDR1 is SGHNT and CDR2 YYREEE (reference sequence). Losses at the gene ends were 4 bases for V and 4 bases for J; bases not matched to a gene: 13. The CDR3 here is CASSHSRGSKGETQYF. The CDR3 DNA reads as TGTGCCAGCAGCCACTCTCGCGGGAGCAAGGGAGAGACCCAGTACTTC.

In its sample, this clonotype is medium-sized. The chain couples TRBV13 to TRBJ1-2; tentative D call: TRBD1 (5 bases). This CDR3 contains 14 residues. Trimming cost V 3 bases and J 3 bases, with 11 bases left between them. CDR1 and CDR2 from the germline V gene are PRHDT and FYEKMQ (reference sequence). Here the CDR3 reads CASSFRDLDYGYTF. The CDR3 DNA is TGTGCCAGCAGCTTCCGGGACTTAGACTATGGCTACACCTTC.

This clonotype was seen at least ten times. The chain joins TRBV6-5 to TRBJ1-2; D not resolved. Deletions cut 2 bases from V and 6 bases from J, with 13 bases between. The CDR3 has 14 amino acids. Germline V gives CDR1 MNHEY, CDR2 SVGAGI. CDR3 protein: CASSYPGREDGYTF. In DNA, the CDR3 is TGTGCCAGCAGTTACCCCGGCCGCGAGGATGGCTACACCTTC.

This sequence joins TRBV6-5 and TRBJ2-3, with D unresolved. V was clipped by 4 bases and J by 2 bases, with 13 bases between them. Germline CDR1 MNHEY, CDR2 SVGAGI. The CDR3 contains 15 residues. The CDR3 here is CASSSARSFTDTQYF. In DNA, the CDR3 is TGTGCCAGCAGTTCGGCTAGATCTTTCACAGATACGCAGTATTTT.

By share, this clonotype counts as medium-sized. This rearrangement joins TRBV6-5 to TRBJ2-3; possibly TRBD2 for D (6 bases). The length of the CDR3 is 16 residues. Trimming cost V 0 bases and J 6 bases, with 16 bases left between them. Germline values: CDR1 MNHEY, CDR2 SVGAGI. The CDR3 nucleotides are TGTGCCAGCAGTTACTCGATTGCGGGAAAGGGGGATACGCAGTATTTT. As protein: CASSYSIAGKGDTQYF.

This clonotype is labeled as medium-sized. This chain joins TRBV19 and TRBJ1-2, with D unclear. Deletions cut 3 bases from V and 4 bases from J, with 18 bases between. The CDR3 is made up of 16 amino acids. Per germline, CDR1 LNHDA and CDR2 SQIVND (reference sequence). The CDR3 nucleotides read TGTGCCAGTAGTATGAATGCGGCAGGAGAAAGCTATGGCTACACCTTC. Its protein is CASSMNAAGESYGYTF. The full variable domain, with the rest looked up from reference TRBV19 and TRBJ1-2, is DGGITQSPKYLFRKEGQNVTLSCEQNLNHDAMYWYRQDPGQGLRLIYYSQIVNDFQKGDIAEGYSVSREKKESFPLTVTSAQKNPTAFYLCASSMNAAGESYGYTFGSGTRLTVV.

This clonotype rates as medium-sized. The J gene is TRBJ1-2, the V gene TRBV18, with 7 bases identical to TRBD1. This CDR3 contains 15 residues. CDR1 is KGHSH, CDR2 LQKENI, per germline. The trim removed 3 bases at V and 0 bases at J, leaving 4 bases unmatched. The CDR3 spells CASSPTGDPNYGYTF. CDR3 bases: TGTGCCAGCTCACCCACAGGGGATCCTAACTATGGCTACACCTTC.

This clonotype has only a few counts. V gene TRBV7-9 combines with J gene TRBJ2-4; a possible D gene is TRBD2 (6 bases). V was pared by 5 bases and J by 1 base, with 6 bases between. This CDR3 is 13 amino acids long. Germline lookup yields CDR1 SEHNR and CDR2 FQNEAQ (reference sequence). CDR3 residues: CASSGGAKNIQYF. CDR3 DNA sequence: TGTGCCAGCAGCGGGGGGGCCAAAAACATTCAGTACTTC.

The chain links TRBV6-1 to TRBJ1-5; 8 nucleotides agree with TRBD1. V shed 10 bases, J shed 4 bases, and the junction held 9 bases outside the gene matches. The V gene's germline CDR1 is MNHNS and CDR2 SASEGT. CDR3 length equals 14 residues. CDR3 region: CANTCDRGNQPQHF. CDR3 nucleotides: TGTGCCAACACATGTGACAGGGGTAATCAGCCCCAGCATTTT.

This clonotype is judged large (0.1 to 1%). CDR3 sequence: CSVISGSEQYF. The DNA of the CDR3 is TGCAGCGTTATTAGCGGGAGCGAGCAGTACTTC. This chain links TRBV29-1 with TRBJ2-7; 9 positions match TRBD2. Germline V gives CDR1 SQVTM, CDR2 ANQGSEA. The CDR3 runs to 11 residues. The junction had 2 bases not matched to a gene; V was cut back by 5 bases and J by 6 bases.

This clonotype has more than one count but fewer than ten. The chain couples TRBV20-1 to TRBJ1-3, with unresolved D. V lost 3 bases and J 2 bases, leaving 8 bases between the germline ends. Germline CDR1 and CDR2: DFQATT and SNEGSKA (reference sequence). This CDR3 region has 13 residues. CDR3 in amino acids: CSASSSPGNTIYF. CDR3 DNA sequence: TGCAGTGCTAGCTCGTCCCCTGGAAACACCATATATTTT.

This rearrangement joins TRBV7-9 to TRBJ2-1, with a possible D match to TRBD2 (6 bases). Per the germline V gene, CDR1 is SEHNR and CDR2 is FQNEAQ (reference sequence). CDR3 length: 15 residues. Deletions cut 5 bases from V and 2 bases from J, with 13 bases between. The CDR3, as DNA: TGTGCCAGCAGCCTGAACTGGGGGGCCTACAATGAGCAGTTCTTC. It is translated as CASSLNWGAYNEQFF.

This clonotype was seen only a few times. Germline and junction disagree at one end, which may indicate a read error. This chain's CDR3 is CASSPGQGNPEAFF. CDR3 DNA: TGTGCCAGCAGCCCCGGACAGGGGAACCCTGAAGCTTTCTTT. The chain couples TRBV5-4 to TRBJ1-1; 9 positions agree with TRBD1. The CDR3 runs 14 residues. Germline assignment: CDR1 SGHNT and CDR2 YYREEE (reference sequence).

By proportion, this clonotype is medium-sized (0.01 to 0.1%). V and J are TRBV19 and TRBJ1-5; 7 bases map to TRBD1. Germline values: CDR1 LNHDA, CDR2 SQIVND (reference sequence). This CDR3 has 16 amino acids. V lost 1 base, J lost 2 bases, and 5 bases stayed unmatched. The CDR3 sequence is CASSIGQGKGNQPQHF. For the CDR3, the DNA is TGTGCCAGTAGTATAGGACAGGGAAAAGGCAATCAGCCCCAGCATTTT.

The chain couples TRBV5-4 to TRBJ1-1; D not certain. CDR3 size: 14 residues. The V end lost 4 bases, the J end lost 5 bases, and 15 bases lay between the germline ends. Germline V CDR1 and CDR2: SGHNT, YYREEE (reference sequence). The CDR3 nucleotides are TGTGCCAGCAGCCTGCCCCTGGGGAGGACTGAAGCTTTCTTT. It yields the protein CASSLPLGRTEAFF.

This clonotype was detected a few times. The J gene is TRBJ1-4, the V gene TRBV14, with D tentatively TRBD1 (6 bases). This CDR3 is built from 14 residues. CDR1 is SGHDN, CDR2 FVKESK, per germline. V gave up 4 bases and J gave up 5 bases, with 11 bases separating them. For the CDR3, the DNA is TGTGCCAGCAGCCGCAGGGGTGGGAATGAAAAACTGTTTTTT. Its translation is CASSRRGGNEKLFF.

By sample fraction, this clonotype is medium-sized. This chain connects TRBV29-1 to TRBJ2-5, with D tentatively TRBD2 (5 bases). The CDR3 extends over 13 amino acids. Trimming pared 4 bases from V and 1 base from J, leaving 10 bases between. Germline V CDR1 and CDR2: SQVTM, ANQGSEA. DNA of the CDR3: TGCAGCGTTGTAGCAGCGGCCCAAGAGACCCAGTACTTC. Protein product: CSVVAAAQETQYF.

This clonotype is termed medium-sized. The chain is built from TRBV30 and TRBJ1-1; D is possibly TRBD1 (6 bases). The V gene's germline CDR1 is GTSNPN and CDR2 SVGIG (reference sequence). This CDR3 contains 12 residues. V lost 3 bases to trimming and J lost 6 bases, with 11 bases between them. The CDR3 DNA reads as TGTGCCTGGAGCATGCAGGGGCCTGAAGCTTTCTTT. It yields the protein CAWSMQGPEAFF. Filled out from reference TRBV30 and TRBJ1-1, the complete variable domain reads SQTIHQWPATLVQPVGSPLSLECTVEGTSNPNLYWYRQAAGRGLQLLFYSVGIGQISSEVPQNLSASRPQDRQFILSSKKLLLSDSGFYLCAWSMQGPEAFFGQGTRLTVV.

This clonotype was observed at least ten times. The rearrangement joins TRBV18 to TRBJ2-1; TRBD1 matches at 8 bases. V lost 3 bases and J lost 0; bases outside the gene matches: 13. This CDR3 comprises 19 residues. The germline CDR1 and CDR2 sequences are KGHSH and LQKENI. The CDR3 spells CASSPTGQGGPGSYNEQFF. The CDR3 DNA sequence: TGTGCCAGCTCACCTACAGGACAGGGAGGCCCGGGCTCCTACAATGAGCAGTTCTTC.

The chain combines TRBV19 with TRBJ2-2; 13 positions match TRBD2. This CDR3 comprises 17 residues. Germline V gene sequence: CDR1 LNHDA, CDR2 SQIVND (reference sequence). V lost 3 bases and J lost 1; bases outside the gene matches: 2. The CDR3 sequence: CASSIGLAGENTGELFF. DNA for the CDR3: TGTGCCAGTAGTATTGGACTAGCGGGGGAGAACACCGGGGAGCTGTTTTTT.

The rearrangement links TRBV28 to TRBJ2-1; no definite D call. V was clipped by 8 bases and J by 7 bases, with 12 bases between them. The germline V gene encodes CDR1 MDHEN and CDR2 SYDVKM. The CDR3 spans 12 residues. CDR3 region: CASQYSLNEQFF. In DNA, the CDR3 is TGTGCCAGCCAGTACAGCTTAAATGAGCAGTTCTTC. Filled out from reference TRBV28 and TRBJ2-1, the complete variable domain reads DVKVTQSSRYLVKRTGEKVFLECVQDMDHENMFWYRQDPGLGLRLIYFSYDVKMKEKGDIPEGYSVSREKKERFSLILESASTNQTSMYLCASQYSLNEQFFGPGTRLTVL.

This clonotype ranks as medium-sized. The rearrangement uses TRBV27 and TRBJ2-2; 10 bases agree with TRBD1. Germline-derived CDR1 and CDR2 are MNHEY and SMNVEV (reference sequence). V lost 6 bases and J lost 4; bases outside the gene matches: 8. This CDR3 region has 16 residues. CDR3 DNA sequence: TGTGCCAGCAGCCCCCTTCGGGACAGGGGCACCGGGGAGCTGTTTTTT. Translation: CASSPLRDRGTGELFF.

V is TRBV19 and J is TRBJ2-3; TRBD1 is a possible D gene (6 bases). Germline lookup yields CDR1 LNHDA and CDR2 SQIVND (reference sequence). This CDR3 region has 13 residues. The V end lost 8 bases, the J end lost 2 bases, and 11 bases lay between the germline ends. The CDR3, as DNA: TGTGCCAGTCAGGGGCTGAACACAGATACGCAGTATTTT. Translating gives CASQGLNTDTQYF.

In its sample, this clonotype was seen a few times. The chain has TRBV10-3 and TRBJ1-5; 8 nucleotides align to TRBD1. This CDR3 is 15 amino acids long. Trimming took 4 bases from V and 1 from J; bases not matched to a gene: 3. CDR1 and CDR2 from the germline V gene are ENHRY and SYGVKD. CDR3 DNA sequence: TGTGCCATCAGTGGTACAGGGGGAAGCAATCAGCCCCAGCATTTT. This codes for CAISGTGGSNQPQHF.